This is a list of T cell receptor beta chains from one sample in a study of T cells after yellow fever vaccination. TCRdb fed the 5' RACE reads into MiXCR, producing one record per CDR3 protein. The sample gives roughly 350,000 distinct CDR3 sequences, approximately 4% of which show up once; just under 25% is in the top ten. The sequencing here drew on PBMCs, taken 5 days after the yellow fever booster vaccination. The source of these receptors is a man between 18 and 35 years old who received the YFV17D yellow fever vaccine. Each CDR3 is given with its conserved first and last residue. Each record gives: J gene, V gene, clone size, D gene, CDR3 DNA, CDR3 protein. The D gene is left open where the match is weak. Size values are once, few and many counts, or a class for expanded clones, and some rows have none.

TRBJ1-3 | TRBV6-6 | many | TRBD1 | TGTGCCAGCAGCCCTGACAGGGCTGGAAACACCATATATTTT | CASSPDRAGNTIYF
TRBJ2-7 | TRBV28 | many | TRBD2 | TGTGCCGTGCGGGGGGCGACCTACGAGCAGTACTTC | CAVRGATYEQYF
TRBJ1-1 | TRBV27 | many | . | TGTGCCAGCAGTAGGAACAGGGCGCTGGACACTGAAGCTTTCTTT | CASSRNRALDTEAFF
TRBJ1-1 | TRBV6-2/TRBV6-3 | . | TRBD1 | TGTGCCAGCAGTGACCAGGGGGGGCCGAACACTGAAGCTTTCTTT | CASSDQGGPNTEAFF
TRBJ1-2 | TRBV27 | few | TRBD1 | TGTGCCAGCAGTCCAGCGACAGGGTTCTATGGCTACACCTTC | CASSPATGFYGYTF
TRBJ1-1 | TRBV14 | . | . | TGTGCCAGCTACGGAGGGGGCACTGAAGCTTTCTTT | CASYGGGTEAFF
TRBJ2-5 | TRBV5-1 | . | TRBD1 | TGCGCCAGCAGCATGGGACAGGGCGCGGTGGGCGAGACCCAGTACTTC | CASSMGQGAVGETQYF
TRBJ1-2 | TRBV7-2 | few | . | TGTGCCAGCAGCCCAAAGGTGGGTGACACCGCCTATGGCTACACCTTC | CASSPKVGDTAYGYTF
TRBJ2-4 | TRBV6-5 | . | . | TGTGCCAGCAGTTACTCGGCTACAGGGCTAGCGGCCAAAAACATTCAGTACTTC | CASSYSATGLAAKNIQYF
TRBJ1-6 | TRBV21-1 | few | . | TGTGCCAGCAGCAAAAAGATTTCCCGGGACAGGGGTATCTCACCCCTCCACTTT | CASSKKISRDRGISPLHF
TRBJ2-6 | TRBV5-4 | few | . | TGTGCTACTCGCGCTGGGACTGGGGCCAACGTCCTGACTTTC | CATRAGTGANVLTF
TRBJ2-6 | TRBV4-3 | few | . | TGCGCCAGCAGCCAAGACACGTTACCGGTAACCAGCTCTGGGGCCAACGTCCTGACTTTC | CASSQDTLPVTSSGANVLTF
TRBJ1-5 | TRBV19 | . | . | TGTGCCAGTAGTATGGTGGAGTATAGCAATCAGCCCCAGCATTTT | CASSMVEYSNQPQHF
TRBJ2-3 | TRBV5-6 | few | . | TGTGCCAGCAGCTTGCCCAGCGCAGATACGCAGTATTTT | CASSLPSADTQYF
TRBJ2-3 | TRBV7-9 | many | . | TGTGCCAGCAGACCAGTGGGGTTCACAGATACGCAGTATTTT | CASRPVGFTDTQYF
TRBJ2-7 | TRBV6-5 | many | TRBD2 | TGTGCCAGCAGCCGAAGCGGGAACTACGAGCAGTACTTC | CASSRSGNYEQYF
TRBJ2-3 | TRBV10-1 | . | TRBD1 | TGCGCCAGCAACCGGACAGGGGGGCGCACAGATACGCAGTATTTT | CASNRTGGRTDTQYF
TRBJ1-5 | TRBV7-2 | . | . | TGTGCCAGCAGCTCGGAGGGGCCCCAGCATTTT | CASSSEGPQHF